The rows below give T cell receptor beta chains drawn from one sample of a study of cytomegalovirus exposure and HLA in healthy donors. Sequencing was performed with immunoSEQ multiplex PCR; in TCRdb, only in-frame clones are kept and a portion is missing. The table lists approximately 110,000 clones, around 85% of them singletons. Sequenced: PBMCs. These receptor sequences come from a young man in good health and CMV-seropositive. The CDR3 runs from the conserved cysteine through the conserved F or W. D genes are given only for firm matches. Not every row has a clone size; where given, it reads once, few, many or a size class.

CDR3 protein: CASSSFGQGAEKLFF; CDR3 DNA: TGCGCCAGCAGCTCCTTCGGACAGGGGGCCGAAAAACTGTTTTTT; V gene: TRBV5-1; clone size: .; J gene: TRBJ1-4; D gene: TRBD1
CDR3 protein: CASSLSVPNSPLHF; CDR3 DNA: TGTGCCAGCAGTTTATCAGTTCCTAATTCACCCCTCCACTTT; V gene: TRBV28; clone size: .; J gene: TRBJ1-6; D gene: .
CDR3 protein: CASSSGLERNEQFF; CDR3 DNA: TGTGCCAGCAGCTCGGGACTAGAGAGGAATGAGCAGTTCTTC; V gene: TRBV7-2; clone size: .; J gene: TRBJ2-1; D gene: TRBD2
CDR3 protein: CASSQDRGGNTDTQYF; CDR3 DNA: TGTGCCAGCAGCCAAGATCGCGGTGGCAACACAGATACGCAGTATTTT; V gene: TRBV14; clone size: .; J gene: TRBJ2-3; D gene: .
CDR3 protein: CASSYAGQMNTEAFF; CDR3 DNA: TGTGCCAGCAGTTACGCTGGCCAGATGAACACTGAAGCTTTCTTT; V gene: TRBV6-5; clone size: .; J gene: TRBJ1-1; D gene: .
CDR3 protein: CASRGREEREQYF; CDR3 DNA: TGTGCCAGCAGGGGACGGGAGGAACGGGAGCAGTACTTC; V gene: TRBV11-2; clone size: .; J gene: TRBJ2-7; D gene: TRBD2
CDR3 protein: CASSEDDRGQYGYTF; CDR3 DNA: TGTGCCAGCAGTGAAGACGACAGGGGCCAATATGGCTACACCTTC; V gene: TRBV6-1; clone size: .; J gene: TRBJ1-2; D gene: TRBD1
CDR3 protein: CASSGTSGAYEQYF; CDR3 DNA: TGCGCCAGCAGTGGTACGAGCGGGGCCTACGAGCAGTACTTC; V gene: TRBV10-2; clone size: .; J gene: TRBJ2-7; D gene: TRBD2
CDR3 protein: CASSYSTLNEKLFF; CDR3 DNA: TGTGCCAGCAGTTACTCGACTTTGAATGAAAAACTGTTTTTT; V gene: TRBV6-5; clone size: once; J gene: TRBJ1-4; D gene: .
CDR3 protein: CASSLEGRAGGANVLTF; CDR3 DNA: TGCGCCAGCAGCTTAGAGGGGAGGGCCGGGGGGGCCAACGTCCTGACTTTC; V gene: TRBV5-1; clone size: .; J gene: TRBJ2-6; D gene: TRBD2
CDR3 protein: CASSGDREPNTGELFF; CDR3 DNA: TGCGCCAGCAGTGGGGACAGGGAACCGAACACCGGGGAGCTGTTTTTT; V gene: TRBV10-1; clone size: .; J gene: TRBJ2-2; D gene: TRBD1
CDR3 protein: CASSTRTGTTDTQYF; CDR3 DNA: TGTGCCAGCAGCACGCGGACAGGGACCACAGATACGCAGTATTTT; V gene: TRBV5-4; clone size: .; J gene: TRBJ2-3; D gene: TRBD1
CDR3 protein: CASSLTGTRTYNEQFF; CDR3 DNA: TGTGCCAGCAGCTTGACCGGGACACGAACCTACAATGAGCAGTTCTTC; V gene: TRBV5-4; clone size: .; J gene: TRBJ2-1; D gene: .
CDR3 protein: CASSQEPEGELFF; CDR3 DNA: TGCGCCAGCAGCCAAGAACCGGAGGGGGAGCTGTTTTTT; V gene: TRBV4-1; clone size: .; J gene: TRBJ2-2; D gene: .
CDR3 protein: CASSSSLTGETYNEQFF; CDR3 DNA: TGTGCCAGCAGCTCCTCGTTGACAGGGGAAACCTACAATGAGCAGTTCTTC; V gene: TRBV7-2; clone size: .; J gene: TRBJ2-1; D gene: TRBD1
CDR3 protein: CASSSGTGSTGELFF; CDR3 DNA: TGCGCCAGCAGCTCTGGGACAGGGAGTACCGGGGAGCTGTTTTTT; V gene: TRBV5-1; clone size: .; J gene: TRBJ2-2; D gene: TRBD1
CDR3 protein: CASSFDRSEAFF; CDR3 DNA: TGTGCCAGCTCATTTGACAGGTCCGAAGCTTTCTTT; V gene: TRBV18; clone size: .; J gene: TRBJ1-1; D gene: .
CDR3 protein: CASTPARVMTDTQYF; CDR3 DNA: TGTGCCAGCACCCCGGCGCGGGTAATGACAGATACGCAGTATTTT; V gene: TRBV5-4; clone size: once; J gene: TRBJ2-3; D gene: .
CDR3 protein: CAWSVHTSGNTIYF; CDR3 DNA: TGTGCCTGGAGTGTACACACCTCTGGAAACACCATATATTTT; V gene: TRBV30; clone size: .; J gene: TRBJ1-3; D gene: .
CDR3 protein: CASSTQTPLYQETQYF; CDR3 DNA: TGTGCCAGCAGCACCCAGACTCCGCTATACCAAGAGACCCAGTACTTC; V gene: TRBV21-1; clone size: .; J gene: TRBJ2-5; D gene: .
CDR3 protein: CAWSVGTNSPLHF; CDR3 DNA: TGTGCCTGGAGTGTCGGTACTAATTCACCCCTCCACTTT; V gene: TRBV30; clone size: .; J gene: TRBJ1-6; D gene: .
CDR3 protein: CSVVGGDGLKDTEAFF; CDR3 DNA: TGCAGCGTTGTAGGAGGGGACGGATTGAAGGACACTGAAGCTTTCTTT; V gene: TRBV29-1; clone size: .; J gene: TRBJ1-1; D gene: .
CDR3 protein: CAISDLQGAQETQYF; CDR3 DNA: TGTGCCATCAGTGATTTACAGGGGGCGCAAGAGACCCAGTACTTC; V gene: TRBV10-3; clone size: .; J gene: TRBJ2-5; D gene: TRBD1
CDR3 protein: CASSSDTPRSYTF; CDR3 DNA: TGTGCCAGCAGCTCGGACACCCCCCGCAGCTACACCTTC; V gene: TRBV7-2; clone size: .; J gene: TRBJ1-2; D gene: .
CDR3 protein: CASSQETGYGYTF; CDR3 DNA: TGCGCCAGCAGCCAAGAGACCGGGTATGGCTACACCTTC; V gene: TRBV4-1; clone size: .; J gene: TRBJ1-2; D gene: .
CDR3 protein: CSVAGVANYGYTF; CDR3 DNA: TGCAGCGTTGCAGGGGTAGCTAACTATGGCTACACCTTC; V gene: TRBV29-1; clone size: .; J gene: TRBJ1-2; D gene: .
CDR3 protein: CASSEKGVNYNEQFF; CDR3 DNA: TGTGCCAGCAGTGAAAAGGGGGTCAATTACAATGAGCAGTTCTTC; V gene: TRBV6-1; clone size: .; J gene: TRBJ2-1; D gene: .
CDR3 protein: CASSSNSYGYTF; CDR3 DNA: TGTGCCAGCAGCTCAAACAGCTATGGCTACACCTTC; V gene: TRBV7-9; clone size: few; J gene: TRBJ1-2; D gene: .
CDR3 protein: CSVGGTGGNYGYTF; CDR3 DNA: TGCAGCGTAGGCGGGACAGGGGGAAACTATGGCTACACCTTC; V gene: TRBV29-1; clone size: .; J gene: TRBJ1-2; D gene: TRBD1
CDR3 protein: CASLRQRNQPQHF; CDR3 DNA: TGTGCCAGCCTCCGACAGCGCAATCAGCCCCAGCATTTT; V gene: TRBV6-1; clone size: .; J gene: TRBJ1-5; D gene: .
CDR3 protein: CALRGQGPYGYTF; CDR3 DNA: TGTGCCTTGCGAGGACAGGGCCCTTATGGCTACACCTTC; V gene: TRBV10-3; clone size: .; J gene: TRBJ1-2; D gene: TRBD1
CDR3 protein: CASSLAAQDYGYTF; CDR3 DNA: TGTGCCAGCAGTTTAGCGGCCCAAGACTATGGCTACACCTTC; V gene: TRBV28; clone size: .; J gene: TRBJ1-2; D gene: .
CDR3 protein: CASSEKTGISYEQYF; CDR3 DNA: TGCGCCAGCAGTGAGAAGACAGGTATCTCCTACGAGCAGTACTTC; V gene: TRBV10-1; clone size: .; J gene: TRBJ2-7; D gene: .
CDR3 protein: CATSRDRGYSPLHF; CDR3 DNA: TGTGCCACCAGCAGAGATCGGGGGTATTCACCCCTCCACTTT; V gene: TRBV15; clone size: .; J gene: TRBJ1-6; D gene: .
CDR3 protein: CAWGRTGGGYTF; CDR3 DNA: TGTGCCTGGGGACGTACAGGGGGGGGCTACACCTTC; V gene: TRBV30; clone size: .; J gene: TRBJ1-2; D gene: TRBD1
CDR3 protein: CASSGGGGPTDTQYF; CDR3 DNA: TGTGCCAGCAGCGGCGGCGGGGGGCCCACAGATACGCAGTATTTT; V gene: TRBV7-6; clone size: .; J gene: TRBJ2-3; D gene: TRBD2
CDR3 protein: CASSQPGGGQETQYF; CDR3 DNA: TGCGCCAGCAGCCAGCCGGGGGGAGGGCAAGAGACCCAGTACTTC; V gene: TRBV4-1; clone size: once; J gene: TRBJ2-5; D gene: TRBD2
CDR3 protein: CASSLGAGRVNTEAFF; CDR3 DNA: TGCGCCAGCAGCTTGGGTGCAGGGAGGGTGAACACTGAAGCTTTCTTT; V gene: TRBV5-1; clone size: .; J gene: TRBJ1-1; D gene: .
CDR3 protein: CASSRTPDSNQPQHF; CDR3 DNA: TGTGCCAGCAGTAGGACTCCCGATAGCAATCAGCCCCAGCATTTT; V gene: TRBV6-5; clone size: .; J gene: TRBJ1-5; D gene: .
CDR3 protein: CASRLGGPGDTQYF; CDR3 DNA: TGTGCCAGTAGATTGGGGGGGCCCGGGGATACGCAGTATTTT; V gene: TRBV6-1; clone size: .; J gene: TRBJ2-3; D gene: .
CDR3 protein: CASSVGTGVYNEQFF; CDR3 DNA: TGTGCCAGCAGCGTAGGGACAGGGGTCTACAATGAGCAGTTCTTC; V gene: TRBV9; clone size: .; J gene: TRBJ2-1; D gene: TRBD1
CDR3 protein: CASSQGQVSNQPQHF; CDR3 DNA: TGCGCCAGCAGCCAAGGGCAGGTTAGCAATCAGCCCCAGCATTTT; V gene: TRBV4-1; clone size: .; J gene: TRBJ1-5; D gene: .
CDR3 protein: CAWSLGGVQPQHF; CDR3 DNA: TGTGCCTGGTCTCTAGGGGGGGTTCAGCCCCAGCATTTT; V gene: TRBV30; clone size: .; J gene: TRBJ1-5; D gene: .
CDR3 protein: CSVSKGQGANGYTF; CDR3 DNA: TGCAGCGTCTCGAAAGGCCAGGGGGCAAATGGCTACACCTTC; V gene: TRBV29-1; clone size: .; J gene: TRBJ1-2; D gene: TRBD1
CDR3 protein: CASRDTSGNTIYF; CDR3 DNA: TGTGCCAGCAGAGACACTTCTGGAAACACCATATATTTT; V gene: TRBV6-5; clone size: few; J gene: TRBJ1-3; D gene: .
CDR3 protein: CASSIDFSPIAGGKQTQYF; CDR3 DNA: TGTGCCAGTAGTATAGATTTTTCCCCCATAGCGGGGGGGAAACAGACCCAGTACTTC; V gene: TRBV19; clone size: .; J gene: TRBJ2-5; D gene: TRBD2
CDR3 protein: CASSVDREGGYTF; CDR3 DNA: TGTGCCAGCAGTGTGGACAGGGAGGGTGGCTACACCTTC; V gene: TRBV2; clone size: .; J gene: TRBJ1-2; D gene: TRBD1
CDR3 protein: CASSYSGGDTEAFF; CDR3 DNA: TGTGCCAGCAGTTACTCGGGGGGAGACACTGAAGCTTTCTTT; V gene: TRBV6-5; clone size: once; J gene: TRBJ1-1; D gene: .
CDR3 protein: CSVEGTEGDTEAFF; CDR3 DNA: TGCAGCGTTGAAGGTACAGAGGGGGACACTGAAGCTTTCTTT; V gene: TRBV29-1; clone size: once; J gene: TRBJ1-1; D gene: .
CDR3 protein: CSVKGLAGRKETQYF; CDR3 DNA: TGCAGCGTTAAAGGGCTAGCGGGTAGGAAAGAGACCCAGTACTTC; V gene: TRBV29-1; clone size: .; J gene: TRBJ2-5; D gene: TRBD2
CDR3 protein: CASSVAGYTEAFF; CDR3 DNA: TGTGCCAGCAGCGTAGCAGGGTACACTGAAGCTTTCTTT; V gene: TRBV9; clone size: .; J gene: TRBJ1-1; D gene: .
CDR3 protein: CASSDWGTGGNYEQYF; CDR3 DNA: TGTGCCAGCAGCGACTGGGGGACAGGGGGAAATTACGAGCAGTACTTC; V gene: TRBV11-2; clone size: .; J gene: TRBJ2-7; D gene: TRBD1
CDR3 protein: CASSQDLAGETTGELFF; CDR3 DNA: TGTGCCAGCAGCCAAGATCTGGCGGGGGAAACCACCGGGGAGCTGTTTTTT; V gene: TRBV14; clone size: .; J gene: TRBJ2-2; D gene: TRBD2
CDR3 protein: CASSFLAGSSTDTQYF; CDR3 DNA: TGTGCCAGCAGTTTCCTAGCGGGATCTAGCACAGATACGCAGTATTTT; V gene: TRBV27; clone size: .; J gene: TRBJ2-3; D gene: TRBD2